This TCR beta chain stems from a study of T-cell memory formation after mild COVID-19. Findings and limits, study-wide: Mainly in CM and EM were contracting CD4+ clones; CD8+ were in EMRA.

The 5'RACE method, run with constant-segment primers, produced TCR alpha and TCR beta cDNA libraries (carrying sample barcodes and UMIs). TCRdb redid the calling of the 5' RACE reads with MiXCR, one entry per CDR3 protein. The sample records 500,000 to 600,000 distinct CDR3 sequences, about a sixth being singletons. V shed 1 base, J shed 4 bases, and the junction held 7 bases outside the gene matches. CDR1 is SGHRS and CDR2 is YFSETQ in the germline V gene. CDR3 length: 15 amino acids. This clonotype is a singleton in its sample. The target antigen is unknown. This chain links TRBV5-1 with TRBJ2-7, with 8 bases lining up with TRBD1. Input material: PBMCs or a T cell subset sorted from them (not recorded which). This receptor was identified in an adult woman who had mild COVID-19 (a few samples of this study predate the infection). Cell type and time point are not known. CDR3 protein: CASSLPDREGYEQYF. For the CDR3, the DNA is TGCGCCAGCAGCTTGCCGGACAGGGAAGGGTACGAGCAGTACTTC.